This TCR beta chain was sequenced during a study of cytomegalovirus exposure and HLA in healthy donors. This CDR3 region has 11 residues. V dropped 10 bases and J dropped 11 bases, with 14 bases sitting between them. Germline CDR1 SNHLY, CDR2 FYNNEI. This clone was recorded once. The study ran its PCR with 60 Vbeta and 13 Jbeta primers. Sequencing was performed with immunoSEQ multiplex PCR; in TCRdb, only in-frame clones are kept and a portion is missing. The table has about 170,000 clones, 82% seen once. The source is a male donor in good health and CMV-seronegative. Sequences were obtained from PBMCs. This chain uses TRBV2 with TRBJ2-2, with D possibly being TRBD2 (5 bases). The CDR3 sequence: CATHSGVELFF. CDR3 nucleotide sequence: TGTGCCACCCACAGCGGTGTCGAGCTGTTTTTT.